Listed below are T cell receptor beta chains from one sample, sequenced in a study of Ad26.COV2.S vaccination and SARS-CoV-2 variants. Profiling relied on immunoSEQ multiplex PCR, and the TCRdb table lists in-frame clones only, not all of them. The data show about 180,000 clones, around 88% seen once. The specimen comprised peripheral blood, sampled after recovery from COVID-19. Every receptor here comes from a human donor who had recovered from COVID-19. Each CDR3 is given with its conserved first and last residue. The order of the fields is J gene, V gene, clone size, CDR3 protein. For some rows the clone size is stated as once, few or many, or as a class when expanded; others skip it.

>TRBJ2-5|TRBV5-4|once
CASSLGLAGVGETQYF
>TRBJ2-1|TRBV7-4|-
CASSFGTSGRGTYNEQFF
>TRBJ1-5|TRBV4-2|-
CASSQNRGNQPQHF
>TRBJ2-5|TRBV7-2|-
CAIFSSGGSQETQYF
>TRBJ1-1|TRBV5-1|-
CASSFNPNRDTEAFF
>TRBJ1-2|TRBV5-1|-
CASSLVDNPPRGYTF
>TRBJ1-2|TRBV29-1|-
CSVDWVLGRNYGYTF
>TRBJ1-2|TRBV7-9|-
CASSDAPYGYTF
>TRBJ2-7|TRBV30|-
CAWSPIIYEQYF
>TRBJ1-4|TRBV5-1|-
CASSPGRGGEKLFF
>TRBJ1-2|TRBV7-8|-
CASTGQGSYGYTF
>TRBJ1-2|TRBV28|-
CAAAGGGPLHGYTF
>TRBJ2-5|TRBV2|-
CASSYPSGAMETQYF
>TRBJ2-4|TRBV5-1|-
CASSLPGQGINIQYF
>TRBJ2-7|TRBV4-1|-
CASSQALGSVASYEQYF
>TRBJ2-5|TRBV5-6|-
CASSLVASGRETQYF
>TRBJ1-2|TRBV7-9|-
CASSLGMSGYTF
>TRBJ1-5|TRBV4-1|many
CASSPLRGGDGPQHF
>TRBJ2-5|TRBV2|-
CASIGTGSQETQYF
>TRBJ2-2|TRBV18|once
CASSAVVAGELFF
>TRBJ1-1|TRBV18|-
CASSPKTGTEAFF
>TRBJ2-3|TRBV1|-
CTSSQDSLAGVDTQYF
>TRBJ2-3|TRBV29-1|-
CSVKSGQGKADTQYF
>TRBJ2-1|TRBV10-3|-
CAISGPMLGSSSYNEQFF
>TRBJ2-3|TRBV3-1/TRBV3-2|-
CASSQVAGGRTDTQYF
>TRBJ2-7|TRBV7-3|-
CASSLSAGADEQYF
>TRBJ2-7|TRBV5-8|-
CASSDLRQRPYEQYF
>TRBJ2-2|TRBV9|-
CASSAPGGKEIGELFF
>TRBJ1-6|TRBV27|-
CASSFGGARYNSPLHF
>TRBJ2-7|TRBV6-1|-
CASSEVGHGSYEQYF
>TRBJ2-3|TRBV7-9|-
CASSSLALGASTDTQYF
>TRBJ1-2|TRBV3-1/TRBV3-2|-
CASSFYTGTTYGYTF
>TRBJ1-1|TRBV28|-
CASSQYRAGGMNTEAFF
>TRBJ1-4|TRBV3-1/TRBV3-2|-
CASSQTQGQAPEKLFF
>TRBJ2-1|TRBV7-9|-
CASSLIREQDNEQFF
>TRBJ1-2|TRBV30|once
CAWRNYGYTF
>TRBJ2-1|TRBV11-2|-
CASSSPAGANEQFF
>TRBJ2-3|TRBV7-9|-
CASSLKDTQYF
>TRBJ1-4|TRBV9|-
CASSIRANEKLFF
>TRBJ2-6|TRBV13|-
CASSLSVGTGANVLTF
>TRBJ2-1|TRBV13|-
CASSFGNEQFF
>TRBJ1-6|TRBV7-9|-
CASSLGGTGDPRYNSPLHF
>TRBJ2-1|TRBV19|-
CASSSEPYLSYNEQFF
>TRBJ2-1|TRBV5-6|few
CASSYISGSHQRDEQFF
>TRBJ2-7|TRBV7-9|-
CASSSSTWDYPSYEQYF
>TRBJ1-1|TRBV2|-
CASSTDRFQSFF
>TRBJ1-3|TRBV2|-
CASSGQTSGNTIYF
>TRBJ1-1|TRBV18|-
CASSNLAGPDTEAFF
>TRBJ2-1|TRBV6-5|-
CASSTDRSSYNEQFF
>TRBJ1-1|TRBV19|-
CASGTGGYMNTEAFF
>TRBJ1-1|TRBV30|once
CAWSRTGTGGEAFF